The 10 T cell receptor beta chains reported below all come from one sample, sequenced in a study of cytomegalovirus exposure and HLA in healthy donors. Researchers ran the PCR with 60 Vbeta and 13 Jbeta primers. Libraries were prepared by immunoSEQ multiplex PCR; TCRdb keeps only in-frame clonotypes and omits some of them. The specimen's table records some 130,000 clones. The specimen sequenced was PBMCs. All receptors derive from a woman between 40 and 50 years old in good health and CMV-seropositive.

CDR3 protein: CAISEILAANTDTQYF. CDR3 in DNA: TGTGCCATCAGTGAGATTCTTGCCGCTAACACAGATACGCAGTATTTT. V usage is TRBV10-3 and J usage is TRBJ2-3; D gene uncertain. V shed 2 bases and J shed 2 bases, with 14 bases lying between them. The CDR3 has 16 amino acids. CDR1 is ENHRY and CDR2 is SYGVKD in the germline V gene.

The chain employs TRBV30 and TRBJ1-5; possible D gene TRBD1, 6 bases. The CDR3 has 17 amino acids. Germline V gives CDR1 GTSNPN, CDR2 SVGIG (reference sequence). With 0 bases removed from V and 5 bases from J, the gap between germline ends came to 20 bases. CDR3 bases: TGTGCCTGGAGTGTCTCGTTTTGGCGAGGGGGACATCAGCCCCAGCATTTT. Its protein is CAWSVSFWRGGHQPQHF.

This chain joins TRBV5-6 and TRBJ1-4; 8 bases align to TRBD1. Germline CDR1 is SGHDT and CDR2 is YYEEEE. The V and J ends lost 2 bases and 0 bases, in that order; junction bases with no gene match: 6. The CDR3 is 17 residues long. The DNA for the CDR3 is TGTGCCAGCAGCTTCGGGACAGGATACGCAACTAATGAAAAACTGTTTTTT. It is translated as CASSFGTGYATNEKLFF.

The CDR3 DNA reads as TGTGCCAGTACGGGACAGGGCAATCAGCCCCAGCATTTT. Amino acids: CASTGQGNQPQHF. The gene calls are TRBV19 and TRBJ1-5; 8 bases map to TRBD1. The germline V gene has CDR1 LNHDA and CDR2 SQIVND (reference sequence). The CDR3 sequence is 13 residues long. V gave up 7 bases and J gave up 2 bases; unmatched junction bases: 1.

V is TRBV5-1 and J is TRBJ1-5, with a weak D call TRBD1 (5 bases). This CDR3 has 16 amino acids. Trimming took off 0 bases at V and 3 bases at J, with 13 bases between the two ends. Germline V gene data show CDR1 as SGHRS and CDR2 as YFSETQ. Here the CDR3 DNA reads TGCGCCAGCAGCTTGGGCGGGGGAGAACACAATCAGCCCCAGCATTTT. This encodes CASSLGGGEHNQPQHF.

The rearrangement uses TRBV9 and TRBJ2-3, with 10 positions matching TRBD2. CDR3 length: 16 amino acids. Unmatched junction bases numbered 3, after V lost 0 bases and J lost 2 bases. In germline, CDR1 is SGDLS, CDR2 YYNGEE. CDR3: CASSVASGSDTDTQYF. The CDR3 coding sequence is TGTGCCAGCAGCGTAGCTAGCGGGAGTGACACAGATACGCAGTATTTT.

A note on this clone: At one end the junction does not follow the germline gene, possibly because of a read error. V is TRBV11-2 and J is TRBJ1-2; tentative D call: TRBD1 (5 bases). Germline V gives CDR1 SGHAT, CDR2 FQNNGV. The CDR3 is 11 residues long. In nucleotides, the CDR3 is TGTGCCAGCAGCGAAACAGGATCAAGGGCCTTC. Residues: CASSETGSRAF.

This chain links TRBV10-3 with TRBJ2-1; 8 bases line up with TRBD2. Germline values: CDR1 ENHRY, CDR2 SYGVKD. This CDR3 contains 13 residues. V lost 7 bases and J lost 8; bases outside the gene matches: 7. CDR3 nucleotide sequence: TGTGCCATCAAGCAGCGGGAGTCCGATGAGCAGTTCTTC. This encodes CAIKQRESDEQFF.

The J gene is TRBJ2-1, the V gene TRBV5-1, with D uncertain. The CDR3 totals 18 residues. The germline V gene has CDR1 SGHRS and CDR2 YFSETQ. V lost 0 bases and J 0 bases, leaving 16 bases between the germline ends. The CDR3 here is CASSLGLSSSPSYNEQFF. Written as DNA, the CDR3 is TGCGCCAGCAGCTTGGGACTCTCTAGTTCCCCCTCCTACAATGAGCAGTTCTTC.

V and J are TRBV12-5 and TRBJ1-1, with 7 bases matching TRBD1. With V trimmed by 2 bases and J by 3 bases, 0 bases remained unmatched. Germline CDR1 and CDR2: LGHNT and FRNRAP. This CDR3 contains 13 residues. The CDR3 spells CASGLQGDTEAFF. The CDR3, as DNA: TGTGCTAGTGGTTTGCAGGGGGACACTGAAGCTTTCTTT.